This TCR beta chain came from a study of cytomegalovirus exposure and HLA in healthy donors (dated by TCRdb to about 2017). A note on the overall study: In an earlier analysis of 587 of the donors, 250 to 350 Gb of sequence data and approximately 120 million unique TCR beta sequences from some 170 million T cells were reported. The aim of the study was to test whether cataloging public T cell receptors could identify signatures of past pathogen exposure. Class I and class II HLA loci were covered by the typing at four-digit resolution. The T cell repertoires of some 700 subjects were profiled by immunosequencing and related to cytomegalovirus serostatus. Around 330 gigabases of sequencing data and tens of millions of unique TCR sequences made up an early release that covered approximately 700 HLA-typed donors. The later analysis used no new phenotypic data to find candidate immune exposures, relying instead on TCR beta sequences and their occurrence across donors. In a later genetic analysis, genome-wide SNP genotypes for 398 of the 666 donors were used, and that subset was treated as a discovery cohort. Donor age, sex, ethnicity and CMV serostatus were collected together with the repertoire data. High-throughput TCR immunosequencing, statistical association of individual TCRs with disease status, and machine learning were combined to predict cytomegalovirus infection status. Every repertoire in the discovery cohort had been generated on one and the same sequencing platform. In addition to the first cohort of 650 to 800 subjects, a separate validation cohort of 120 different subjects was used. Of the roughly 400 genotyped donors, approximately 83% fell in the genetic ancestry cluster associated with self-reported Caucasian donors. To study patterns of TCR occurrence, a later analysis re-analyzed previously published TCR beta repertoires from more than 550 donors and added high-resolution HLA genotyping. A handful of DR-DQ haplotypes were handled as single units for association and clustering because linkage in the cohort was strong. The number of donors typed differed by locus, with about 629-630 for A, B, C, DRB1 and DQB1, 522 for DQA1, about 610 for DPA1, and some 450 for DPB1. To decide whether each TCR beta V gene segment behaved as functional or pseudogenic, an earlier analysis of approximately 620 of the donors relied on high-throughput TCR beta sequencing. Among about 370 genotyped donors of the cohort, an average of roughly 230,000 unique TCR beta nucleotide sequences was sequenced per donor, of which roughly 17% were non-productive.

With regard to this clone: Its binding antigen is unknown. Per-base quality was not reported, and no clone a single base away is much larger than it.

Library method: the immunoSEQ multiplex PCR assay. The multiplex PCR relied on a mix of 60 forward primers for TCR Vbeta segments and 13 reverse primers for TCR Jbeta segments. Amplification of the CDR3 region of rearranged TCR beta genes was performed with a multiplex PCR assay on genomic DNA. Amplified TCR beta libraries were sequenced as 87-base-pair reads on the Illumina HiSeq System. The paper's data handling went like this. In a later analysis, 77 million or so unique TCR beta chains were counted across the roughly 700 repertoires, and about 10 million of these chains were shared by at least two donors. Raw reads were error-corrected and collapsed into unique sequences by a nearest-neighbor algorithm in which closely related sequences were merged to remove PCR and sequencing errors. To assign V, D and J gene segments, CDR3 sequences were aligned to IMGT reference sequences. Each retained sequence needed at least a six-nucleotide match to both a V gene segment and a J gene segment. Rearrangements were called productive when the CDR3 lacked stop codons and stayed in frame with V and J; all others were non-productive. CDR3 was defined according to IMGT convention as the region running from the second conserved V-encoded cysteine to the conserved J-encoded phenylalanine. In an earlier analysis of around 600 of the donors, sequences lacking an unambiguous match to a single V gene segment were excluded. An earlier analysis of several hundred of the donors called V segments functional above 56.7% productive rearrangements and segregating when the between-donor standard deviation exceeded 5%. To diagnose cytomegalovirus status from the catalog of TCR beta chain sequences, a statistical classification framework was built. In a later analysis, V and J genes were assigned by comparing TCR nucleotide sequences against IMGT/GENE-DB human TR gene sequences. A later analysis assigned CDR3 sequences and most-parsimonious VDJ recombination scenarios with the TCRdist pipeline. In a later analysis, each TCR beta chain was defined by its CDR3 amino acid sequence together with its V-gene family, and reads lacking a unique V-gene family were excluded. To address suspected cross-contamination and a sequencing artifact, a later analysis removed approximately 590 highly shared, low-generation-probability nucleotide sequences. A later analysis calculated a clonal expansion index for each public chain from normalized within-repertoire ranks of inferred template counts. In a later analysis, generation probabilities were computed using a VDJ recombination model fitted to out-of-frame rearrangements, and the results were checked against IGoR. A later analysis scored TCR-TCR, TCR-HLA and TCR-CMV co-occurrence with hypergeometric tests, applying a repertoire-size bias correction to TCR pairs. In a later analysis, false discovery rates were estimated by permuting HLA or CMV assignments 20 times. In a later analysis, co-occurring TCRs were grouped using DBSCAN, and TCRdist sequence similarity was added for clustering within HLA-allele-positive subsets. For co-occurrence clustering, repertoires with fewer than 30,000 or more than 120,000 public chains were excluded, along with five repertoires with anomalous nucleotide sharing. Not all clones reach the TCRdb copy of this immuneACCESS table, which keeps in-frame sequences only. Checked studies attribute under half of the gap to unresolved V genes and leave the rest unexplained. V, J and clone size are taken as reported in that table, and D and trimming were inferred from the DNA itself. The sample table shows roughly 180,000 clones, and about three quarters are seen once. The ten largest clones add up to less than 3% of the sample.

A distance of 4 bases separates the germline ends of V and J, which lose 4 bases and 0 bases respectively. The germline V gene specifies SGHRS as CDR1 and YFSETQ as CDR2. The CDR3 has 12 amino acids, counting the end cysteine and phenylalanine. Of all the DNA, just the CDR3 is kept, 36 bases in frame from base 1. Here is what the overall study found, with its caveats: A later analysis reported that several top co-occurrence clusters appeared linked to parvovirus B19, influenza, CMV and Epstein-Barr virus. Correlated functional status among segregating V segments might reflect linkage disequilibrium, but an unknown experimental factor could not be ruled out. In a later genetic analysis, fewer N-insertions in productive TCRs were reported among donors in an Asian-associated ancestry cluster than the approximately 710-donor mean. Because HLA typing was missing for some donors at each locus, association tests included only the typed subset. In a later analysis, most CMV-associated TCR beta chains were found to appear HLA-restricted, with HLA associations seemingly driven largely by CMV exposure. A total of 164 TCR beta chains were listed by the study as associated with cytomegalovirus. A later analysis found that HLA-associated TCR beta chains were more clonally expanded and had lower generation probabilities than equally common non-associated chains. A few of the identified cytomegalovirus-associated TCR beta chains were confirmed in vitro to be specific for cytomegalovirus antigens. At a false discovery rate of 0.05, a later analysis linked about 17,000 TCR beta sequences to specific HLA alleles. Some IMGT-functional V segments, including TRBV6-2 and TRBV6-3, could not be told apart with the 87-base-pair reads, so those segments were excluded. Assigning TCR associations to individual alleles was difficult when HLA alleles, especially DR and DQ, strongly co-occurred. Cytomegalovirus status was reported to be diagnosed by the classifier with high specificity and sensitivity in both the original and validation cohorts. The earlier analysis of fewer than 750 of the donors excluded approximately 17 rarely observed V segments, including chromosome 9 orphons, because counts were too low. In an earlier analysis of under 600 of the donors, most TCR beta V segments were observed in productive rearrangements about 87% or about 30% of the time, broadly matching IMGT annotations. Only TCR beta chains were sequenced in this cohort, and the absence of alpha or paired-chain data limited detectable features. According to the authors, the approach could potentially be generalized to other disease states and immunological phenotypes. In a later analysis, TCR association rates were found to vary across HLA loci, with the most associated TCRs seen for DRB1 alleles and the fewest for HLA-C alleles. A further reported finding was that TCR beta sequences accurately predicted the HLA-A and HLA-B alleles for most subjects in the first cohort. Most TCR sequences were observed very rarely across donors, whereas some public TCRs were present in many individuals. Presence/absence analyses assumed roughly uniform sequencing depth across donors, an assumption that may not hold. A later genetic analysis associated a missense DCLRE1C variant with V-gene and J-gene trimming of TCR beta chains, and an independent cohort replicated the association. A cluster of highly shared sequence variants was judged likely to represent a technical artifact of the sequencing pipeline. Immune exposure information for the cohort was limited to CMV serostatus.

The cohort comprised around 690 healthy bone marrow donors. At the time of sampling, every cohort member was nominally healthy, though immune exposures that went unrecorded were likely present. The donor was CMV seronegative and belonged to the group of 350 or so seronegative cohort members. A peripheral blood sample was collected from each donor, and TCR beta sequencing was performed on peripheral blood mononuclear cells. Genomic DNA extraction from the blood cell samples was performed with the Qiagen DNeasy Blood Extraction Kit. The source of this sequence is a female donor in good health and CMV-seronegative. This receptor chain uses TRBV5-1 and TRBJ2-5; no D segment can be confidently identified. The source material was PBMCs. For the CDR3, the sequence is CASSADQETQYF. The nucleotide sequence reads TGCGCCAGCAGCGCGGACCAAGAGACCCAGTACTTC.